Listed here are 29 T cell receptor beta chains from one sample, sequenced in a study of cytomegalovirus exposure and HLA in healthy donors (TCRdb year 2017). Library generation was performed with the immunoSEQ multiplex PCR assay. A mixture of 60 forward primers for TCR Vbeta segments and 13 reverse primers for TCR Jbeta segments was used in the multiplex PCR. TCRdb re-hosts the immuneACCESS table, in-frame sequences only. Its copies lack some clones; in the studies checked, an unresolved V gene accounts for under half of them, and the cause for the rest is not known. In this sample the table shows roughly 130,000 clones, 70% to 90% of which occur a single time. Approximately 5.6% of the sample is in the top ten clones. The sample comprised PBMCs. The receptors here all came from a woman in her forties in good health and CMV-seropositive.

This rearrangement joins TRBV19 to TRBJ1-4; D remains ambiguous. V was cut by 3 bases and J by 7 bases, with 12 bases left in between. Germline V CDR1 and CDR2: LNHDA, SQIVND (reference sequence). The CDR3 is made up of 14 amino acids. The chain's CDR3 is CASSMSGNPEKLFF. CDR3 coding DNA: TGTGCCAGTAGTATGTCCGGGAATCCTGAAAAACTGTTTTTT.

The chain uses TRBV27 and TRBJ2-1, with TRBD2 identical over 9 bases. The germline gives CDR1 MNHEY, CDR2 SMNVEV (reference sequence). CDR3 length: 13 amino acids. V gave up 5 bases and J gave up 7 bases; unmatched junction bases: 3. CDR3 DNA sequence: TGTGCCAGCAGTGCGGGAGGGCCGAATGAGCAGTTCTTC. Its translation: CASSAGGPNEQFF.

The chain couples TRBV9 to TRBJ2-3; D ambiguous. Trimming shortened V by 0 bases and J by 4 bases, and 9 bases separated the two germline ends. From germline, CDR1 is SGDLS and CDR2 YYNGEE. The CDR3 extends over 14 amino acids. CDR3 nucleotide sequence: TGTGCCAGCAGCGTAGTAGCTATAGCAGATACGCAGTATTTT. Residues: CASSVVAIADTQYF.

This clone was observed a few times. V gene TRBV18 combines with J gene TRBJ1-2, with D maybe TRBD1 (5 bases). Trimming removed 3 bases at V and 6 bases at J, with 8 bases between. The CDR3 is made up of 12 amino acids. Germline-derived CDR1 and CDR2 are KGHSH and LQKENI. The CDR3 DNA reads TGTGCCAGCTCACCGTTACAGGATGGCTACACCTTC. This gives the protein CASSPLQDGYTF.

The chain employs TRBV9 and TRBJ2-1; 9 positions match TRBD2. V lost 0 bases and J lost 5; bases outside the gene matches: 6. The CDR3 has 16 residues. Germline CDR1 is SGDLS and CDR2 is YYNGEE. CDR3 in DNA: TGTGCCAGCAGCGTAGCCCTCGCGGGAGGGGACAATGAGCAGTTCTTC. Amino acid sequence: CASSVALAGGDNEQFF.

The chain employs TRBV29-1 and TRBJ2-1; tentative D call: TRBD1 (5 bases). V gave up 1 base and J gave up 7 bases, with 20 bases separating them. The germline V gene has CDR1 SQVTM and CDR2 ANQGSEA. The CDR3 has 16 amino acids. The CDR3 loop is CSVEGERFQGRNEQFF. The CDR3 bases are TGCAGCGTTGAAGGCGAAAGGTTTCAGGGTCGGAATGAGCAGTTCTTC.

The rearrangement joins TRBV4-1 to TRBJ1-1; D is ambiguous. Germline V gene sequence: CDR1 MGHRA, CDR2 YSYEKL. With 2 bases removed from V and 6 bases from J, the gap between germline ends came to 13 bases. This CDR3 has 14 amino acids. Here the CDR3 reads CASSQNVGSPEAFF. In DNA form, the CDR3 reads TGCGCCAGCAGCCAAAATGTGGGCAGCCCTGAAGCTTTCTTT.

This chain joins TRBV5-6 and TRBJ2-5, with TRBD2 identical over 13 bases. This CDR3 has 15 amino acids. J was trimmed by 4 bases and V by 1 base; bases with no gene match: 1. CDR1 and CDR2 (germline): SGHDT, YYEEEE. CDR3 DNA: TGTGCCAGCAGCTTGCGGACTAGCGGGGGAGAGACCCAGTACTTC. Translating gives CASSLRTSGGETQYF.

The chain recombines TRBV5-1 with TRBJ1-6; D gene unclear. Between the trimmed V and J ends, which lost 0 bases and 7 bases, there was a span of 11 bases. The CDR3 has 15 residues. CDR1 and CDR2 from the germline V gene are SGHRS and YFSETQ. The DNA of the CDR3 is TGCGCCAGCAGCTTGGATCTACTCCGGAATTCACCCCTCCACTTT. Translating it yields CASSLDLLRNSPLHF.

The J gene is TRBJ2-5, the V gene TRBV28; the match to TRBD2 covers 8 bases. The J segment lost 5 bases and the V segment lost 1 base, leaving 9 bases of the junction unmatched. Germline V gives CDR1 MDHEN, CDR2 SYDVKM. This CDR3 comprises 16 residues. CDR3 amino acids: CASSLSSQREWETQYF. CDR3 in DNA: TGTGCCAGCAGTTTATCCTCCCAGCGGGAGTGGGAGACCCAGTACTTC. The full variable domain, rest sourced from reference TRBV28 and TRBJ2-5, is DVKVTQSSRYLVKRTGEKVFLECVQDMDHENMFWYRQDPGLGLRLIYFSYDVKMKEKGDIPEGYSVSREKKERFSLILESASTNQTSMYLCASSLSSQREWETQYFGPGTRLLVL.

The gene calls are TRBV2 and TRBJ1-2, with no clear D. The CDR3 is made up of 13 amino acids. Trimming stripped 6 bases from V and 4 bases from J, with 12 bases between. Germline CDR1 is SNHLY and CDR2 is FYNNEI. The CDR3 spells CASREAALYGYTF. The CDR3 DNA follows: TGTGCCAGCAGAGAGGCAGCTCTCTATGGCTACACCTTC.

The V call is TRBV6-5, the J call TRBJ2-5, with TRBD1 matching 10 bases. The CDR3 runs 15 residues. Germline V gene lookup returns CDR1 MNHEY and CDR2 SVGAGI. With V trimmed by 0 bases and J by 5 bases, 3 bases remained unmatched. The CDR3 spells CASSYSTGGSETQYF. CDR3 nucleotides: TGTGCCAGCAGTTACTCGACAGGGGGCTCGGAGACCCAGTACTTC.

The CDR3 sequence: CASSQGSGLAGTNEQFF. The DNA of the CDR3 is TGCGCCAGCAGCCAAGGATCGGGACTAGCGGGAACCAATGAGCAGTTCTTC. This rearrangement joins TRBV4-3 to TRBJ2-1; 13 nucleotides line up with TRBD2. Germline CDR1 and CDR2: LGHNA and YSLEER. CDR3 size: 17 residues. V shed 1 base and J 6 bases; nucleotides not matched to a gene: 6.

The chain is built from TRBV27 and TRBJ1-2; TRBD1 might be the D (6 bases). Germline loops: CDR1 MNHEY, CDR2 SMNVEV (reference sequence). Trimming took off 6 bases at V and 4 bases at J, with 12 bases between the two ends. CDR3 size: 13 residues. The CDR3: CASRNRDFYGYTF. The CDR3 DNA follows: TGTGCCAGCAGAAACAGGGATTTCTATGGCTACACCTTC.

This chain connects TRBV11-1 to TRBJ1-2; TRBD1 aligns across 8 bases. In germline, CDR1 is SGHAT, CDR2 FQDESV (reference sequence). The CDR3 spans 13 residues. V lost 3 bases, J lost 3 bases, and 0 bases stayed unmatched. CDR3 DNA sequence: TGTGCCAGCAGCTTGGGACAGGACTATGGCTACACCTTC. It yields the protein CASSLGQDYGYTF.

This rearrangement joins TRBV6-6 to TRBJ2-7; TRBD1 is a possible D gene (6 bases). This CDR3 comprises 15 residues. V was cut by 5 bases and J by 7 bases, with 21 bases left in between. Germline assignment: CDR1 MNHNY and CDR2 SVGAGI (reference sequence). CDR3 in amino acids: CASSQLRQESREQYF. CDR3 coding DNA: TGTGCCAGCAGTCAACTTCGACAGGAGTCTCGAGAGCAGTACTTC.

The chain is built from TRBV4-2 and TRBJ2-7; 7 nucleotides align to TRBD1. CDR3 length: 16 amino acids. Unmatched junction bases numbered 6, after V lost 1 base and J lost 0 bases. In germline, CDR1 is LGHNA, CDR2 YNFKEQ. CDR3 coding DNA: TGTGCCAGCAGCCAAGCGCTGCGACAGGGCTCCTACGAGCAGTACTTC. Translation gives CASSQALRQGSYEQYF.

The count of this clone is one. This CDR3 fails to terminate in the conserved phenylalanine or tryptophan, so it likely reflects a read error. The DNA is left out, because the CDR3 cannot be placed on it with certainty; the CDR3 is given as TCRdb lists it. The J gene is TRBJ2-3, the V gene TRBV2; TRBD2 was called by the table and not checked on the DNA. Inclusive of both ends, the CDR3 amounts to 14 amino acids. CDR1 is SNHLY, CDR2 FYNNEI, per germline. The CDR3: CANVLAAGFYEQFL.

This clone was counted only a few times. The rearrangement joins TRBV7-6 to TRBJ2-3; 7 bases line up with TRBD1. Germline V lookup: CDR1 SGHVS, CDR2 FNYEAQ. V gave up 6 bases and J gave up 5 bases; unmatched junction bases: 5. The CDR3 extends over 13 amino acids. CDR3 residues: CASRHDRVDTQYF. CDR3 bases: TGTGCCAGCAGGCACGACAGGGTAGATACGCAGTATTTT.

CDR3 sequence: CASSPPAGTTDTQYF. In DNA form, the CDR3 reads TGTGCCAGCTCACCACCGGCGGGGACCACAGATACGCAGTATTTT. The V gene is TRBV18, the J gene TRBJ2-3, with D maybe TRBD2 (6 bases). Trimming cost V 0 bases and J 2 bases, with 9 bases left between them. The CDR3 has 15 amino acids. The germline CDR1 and CDR2 sequences are KGHSH and LQKENI.

The rearrangement uses TRBV5-1 and TRBJ1-5, with D possibly being TRBD1 (5 bases). Germline V lookup: CDR1 SGHRS, CDR2 YFSETQ. Deletions cut 4 bases from V and 3 bases from J, with 17 bases between. The CDR3 has 16 amino acids. The CDR3 spells CASSVDGGGDNQPQHF. In nucleotides, the CDR3 is TGCGCCAGCAGCGTTGACGGTGGGGGGGACAATCAGCCCCAGCATTTT.

The chain joins TRBV5-6 to TRBJ1-4; 8 bases fit TRBD1. With 1 base clipped from V and 12 bases from J, the junction kept 11 bases outside the gene matches. Looked up from germline, CDR1 is SGHDT and CDR2 is YYEEEE. This CDR3 is 15 amino acids long. The CDR3 spells CASSLRVAGGMELFF. The CDR3 coding sequence is TGTGCCAGCAGCTTGCGGGTGGCAGGGGGCATGGAACTGTTTTTT.

This chain links TRBV4-2 with TRBJ1-3; D unresolved. Germline values: CDR1 LGHNA, CDR2 YNFKEQ. The CDR3 contains 16 residues. V was shortened by 0 bases and J by 0 bases, with 9 bases between the two germline ends. Written as DNA, the CDR3 is TGTGCCAGCAGCCAAGATTGGTCAGACTCTGGAAACACCATATATTTT. Translated, it gives CASSQDWSDSGNTIYF.

This chain joins TRBV11-1 and TRBJ2-7; TRBD1 matches at 11 bases. Germline CDR1 SGHAT, CDR2 FQDESV (reference sequence). This CDR3 has 14 residues. Trimming removed 5 bases from V and 2 bases from J; junction bases left unmatched: 2. The CDR3: CASSTGQGAYEQYF. CDR3 sequence (DNA): TGTGCCAGCAGCACGGGACAGGGGGCCTACGAGCAGTACTTC.

This rearrangement joins TRBV28 to TRBJ2-7; possible D gene TRBD2, 5 bases. Trimming took 2 bases from V and 6 from J, leaving 20 bases between them. CDR1 is MDHEN and CDR2 is SYDVKM in the germline V gene. The CDR3 sequence is 16 residues long. DNA of the CDR3: TGTGCCAGCAGTTTACCTCAGCGACAAGGAGCGGTCGAGCAGTACTTC. This gives the protein CASSLPQRQGAVEQYF. The entire variable domain, with the rest obtained from reference TRBV28 and TRBJ2-7, is as follows: DVKVTQSSRYLVKRTGEKVFLECVQDMDHENMFWYRQDPGLGLRLIYFSYDVKMKEKGDIPEGYSVSREKKERFSLILESASTNQTSMYLCASSLPQRQGAVEQYFGPGTRLTVT.

This clone was detected a few times. This chain connects TRBV27 to TRBJ1-1; D not resolved. Germline V gene sequence: CDR1 MNHEY, CDR2 SMNVEV (reference sequence). The V and J ends lost 10 bases and 1 base respectively, with 7 bases between them. This CDR3 contains 11 residues. The CDR3 DNA follows: TGTGCCACCCTTCGGAACACTGAAGCTTTCTTT. It yields the protein CATLRNTEAFF.

The J gene is TRBJ1-2, the V gene TRBV4-1; possibly TRBD1 for D (5 bases). V was trimmed by 1 base and J by 4 bases, leaving 10 bases between them. Germline values: CDR1 MGHRA, CDR2 YSYEKL. The length of the CDR3 is 14 residues. The CDR3, as DNA: TGCGCCAGCAGCCAAGGGGGGGTATCCTATGGCTACACCTTC. Translated: CASSQGGVSYGYTF.

Details on this clone: The junction shows a germline mismatch at one end, possibly a read error. The rearrangement uses TRBV7-6 and TRBJ2-5; D might be TRBD2 (5 bases). The germline CDR1 and CDR2 sequences are SGHVS and FNYEAQ. The CDR3 has 15 residues. In DNA, the CDR3 is TGTGTCAGCAGCTCTCACCTAGCATTCCAAGAGACCCAGTACTTC. This gives the protein CVSSSHLAFQETQYF.

This chain uses TRBV5-4 with TRBJ1-2, with 7 positions matching TRBD1. This CDR3 has 15 residues. From germline, CDR1 is SGHNT and CDR2 YYREEE (reference sequence). After removal of 4 bases from V and 0 bases from J, the junction contained 6 bases not matched to a gene. The DNA of the CDR3 is TGTGCCAGCAGCGGACAGGTGGGGACTAACTATGGCTACACCTTC. Translating gives CASSGQVGTNYGYTF.